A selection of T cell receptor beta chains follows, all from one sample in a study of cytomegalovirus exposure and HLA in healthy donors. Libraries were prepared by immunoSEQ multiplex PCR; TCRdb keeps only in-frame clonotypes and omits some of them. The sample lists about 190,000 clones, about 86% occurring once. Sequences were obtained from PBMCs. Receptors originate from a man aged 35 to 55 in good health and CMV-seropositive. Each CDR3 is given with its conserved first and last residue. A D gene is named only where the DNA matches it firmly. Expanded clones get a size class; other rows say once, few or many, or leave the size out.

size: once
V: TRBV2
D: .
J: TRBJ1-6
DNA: TGTGCCAGCAGTGCCTTAACGGGAGGAAATTCACCCCTCCACTTT
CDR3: CASSALTGGNSPLHF

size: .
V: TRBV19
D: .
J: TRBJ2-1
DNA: TGTGCCAGTAGTATAGGGCTGGCGGCCATGGCGGAGCAGTTCTTC
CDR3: CASSIGLAAMAEQFF

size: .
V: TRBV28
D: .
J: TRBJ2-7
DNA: TGTGCCAGCAGTTCTTACTCCATAGAGAGCTCCTACGAGCAGTACTTC
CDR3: CASSSYSIESSYEQYF

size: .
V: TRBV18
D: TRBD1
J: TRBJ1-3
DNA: TGTGCCAGCTCACCAAGAGGGGGGACAGAATTTTCCTCTGGAAACACCATATATTTT
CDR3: CASSPRGGTEFSSGNTIYF

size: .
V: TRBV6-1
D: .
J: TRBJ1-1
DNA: TGTGCCAGCAGTTCTACCGGGACATTGTCAGCTTTCTTT
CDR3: CASSSTGTLSAFF

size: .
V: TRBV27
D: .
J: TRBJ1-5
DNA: TGTGCCAGCAGTTTAAAGGACAAAAATCAGCCCCAGCATTTT
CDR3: CASSLKDKNQPQHF

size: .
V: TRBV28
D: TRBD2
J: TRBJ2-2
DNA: TGTGCCAGCAGTTTTCTAGCGGGAGGACACACCGGGGAGCTGTTTTTT
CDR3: CASSFLAGGHTGELFF

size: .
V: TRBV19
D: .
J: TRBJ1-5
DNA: TGTGCCAGTAGTGTTGTAATCAATCAGCCCCAGCATTTT
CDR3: CASSVVINQPQHF

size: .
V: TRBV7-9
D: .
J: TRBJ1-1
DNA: TGTGCCAGCAGCCCTCCCGGCGGAGGGGCGAAAGAAGCTTTCTTT
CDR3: CASSPPGGGAKEAFF

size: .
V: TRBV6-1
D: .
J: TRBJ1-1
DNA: TGTGCCAGCAGTGAGACAGGTTTTCCACCTGAAGCTTTCTTT
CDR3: CASSETGFPPEAFF

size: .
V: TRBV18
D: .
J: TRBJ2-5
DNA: TGTGCCAGCTCAGAAAGACAGGATAATGCCGAGACCCAGTACTTC
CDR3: CASSERQDNAETQYF

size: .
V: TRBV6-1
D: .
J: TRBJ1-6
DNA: TGTGCCGGAACAACAGGCTCCTCACCCCTCCACTTT
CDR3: CAGTTGSSPLHF

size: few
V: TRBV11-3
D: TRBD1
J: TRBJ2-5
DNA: TGTGCCAGCAGCTTAGGGACAGGGGTTCCGGAGACCCAGTACTTC
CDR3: CASSLGTGVPETQYF

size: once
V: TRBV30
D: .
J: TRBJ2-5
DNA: TGTGCCTTCCGGGTCATTGGATGGGAGACCCAGTACTTC
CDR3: CAFRVIGWETQYF

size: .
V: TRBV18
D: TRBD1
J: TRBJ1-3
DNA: TGTGCCAGCTCACCACAGGGACAGTTTCTCTCTGGAAACACCATATATTTT
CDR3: CASSPQGQFLSGNTIYF

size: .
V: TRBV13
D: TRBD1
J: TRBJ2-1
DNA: TGTGCCAGCAATCTTCCGGGACAGGGGTTTGGAAATGAGCAGTTCTTC
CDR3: CASNLPGQGFGNEQFF

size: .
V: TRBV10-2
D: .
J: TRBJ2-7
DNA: TGCGCCAGCAGTGAGTCCCGGGGACTTACCCCCTACGAGCAGTACTTC
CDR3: CASSESRGLTPYEQYF

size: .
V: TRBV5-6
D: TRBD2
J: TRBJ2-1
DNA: TGTGCCAGCAGCCCTAACCTAGCGGGGGGGCGCAATGAGCAGTTCTTC
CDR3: CASSPNLAGGRNEQFF

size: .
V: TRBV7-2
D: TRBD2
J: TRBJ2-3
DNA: TGTGCCAGCAGCCAGACGACTAGCGGGAGTAATACGCAGTATTTT
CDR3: CASSQTTSGSNTQYF

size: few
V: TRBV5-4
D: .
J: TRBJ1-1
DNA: TGTGCCAGCAGCTTGGTAGGCCAGGCTAACACTGAAGCTTTCTTT
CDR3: CASSLVGQANTEAFF

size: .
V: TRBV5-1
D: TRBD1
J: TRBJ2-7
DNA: TGCGCCAGCAGCCGACAGGGCTACGAGCAGTACTTC
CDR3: CASSRQGYEQYF

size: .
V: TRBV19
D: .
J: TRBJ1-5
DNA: TGTGCCAGTAGTATAGATTTCAGTCGGCGGCAGCCCCAGCATTTT
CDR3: CASSIDFSRRQPQHF

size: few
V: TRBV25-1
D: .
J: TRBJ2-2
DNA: TGTGCCAGCAGTGACCAGGGATCGGGTACCGGGGAGCTGTTTTTT
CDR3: CASSDQGSGTGELFF

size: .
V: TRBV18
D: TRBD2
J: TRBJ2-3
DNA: TGTGCCAGCTCACCACCGGGACTAGCGGGAGGAACAGATACGCAGTATTTT
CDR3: CASSPPGLAGGTDTQYF

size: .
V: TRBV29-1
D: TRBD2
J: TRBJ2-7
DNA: TGCAGCGCCGGGACTAACTCCGAGCAGTACTTC
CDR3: CSAGTNSEQYF

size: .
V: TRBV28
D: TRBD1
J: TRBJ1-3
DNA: TGTGCCTGCCTAGGACAGGGTGCTGGAAACACCATATATTTT
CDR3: CACLGQGAGNTIYF

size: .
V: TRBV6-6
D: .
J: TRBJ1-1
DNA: TGTGCCAGCAGTATCGAGGGGGATACTGAAGCTTTCTTT
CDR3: CASSIEGDTEAFF

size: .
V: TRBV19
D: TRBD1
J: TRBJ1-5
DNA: TGTGCCAGTAGTAATATCGGTTACAGGGGGAATCAGCCCCAGCATTTT
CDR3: CASSNIGYRGNQPQHF

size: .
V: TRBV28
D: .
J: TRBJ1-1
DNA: TGTGCCAGCACCCCAGGAGGGATCATGATGAACACTGAAGCTTTCTTT
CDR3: CASTPGGIMMNTEAFF